What follows are 26 T cell receptor beta chains derived from one specimen sequenced in a study of shared clonotypes between healthy human individuals (dated by TCRdb to about 2020). The library was obtained by the immunoSEQ multiplex PCR assay. TCRdb provides this immuneACCESS table in a form limited to in-frame rearrangements. Some clones are lacking; in checked studies, under half of them reflect an unresolved V gene, and why the rest are absent is not known. The sample table lists millions of clones, 85% to 95% of them with a count of one. The ten biggest clones cover under 0.15% of the sample. Material: naive CD4+ T cells sorted from blood. The meaning of the sample's cell subset or site label: CD45RA+ positively selected. The receptors stem from a man aged 18 to 30 in good health.

The gene calls are TRBV10-2 and TRBJ1-4, with D perhaps TRBD1 (5 bases). Trimming removed 6 bases at V and 4 bases at J, with 12 bases between. Germline V gene data show CDR1 as WSHSY and CDR2 as SAAADI. This CDR3 is built from 14 residues. The CDR3: CASRAGAINEKLFF. The DNA for the CDR3 is TGCGCCAGCAGAGCCGGGGCCATTAATGAAAAACTGTTTTTT.

The V gene is TRBV25-1, the J gene TRBJ2-2, with TRBD1 matching 10 bases. The CDR3 extends over 16 amino acids. Germline CDR1 MGHDK, CDR2 SYGVNS. V shed 5 bases, J shed 2 bases, and the junction held 5 bases outside the gene matches. The CDR3 is CASSLGTGVNTGELFF. The CDR3 DNA follows: TGTGCCAGCAGTCTAGGGACAGGGGTTAACACCGGGGAGCTGTTTTTT.

This clone was detected only a few times. The chain's CDR3 is CASSEVSSGSGNTIYF. CDR3 bases: TGTGCCAGCAGTGAAGTCAGCTCCGGCTCTGGAAACACCATATATTTT. The chain uses TRBV6-1 and TRBJ1-3, with unresolved D. This CDR3 spans 16 amino acids. Trimming shortened V by 1 base and J by 0 bases, and 10 bases separated the two germline ends. The germline V gene has CDR1 MNHNS and CDR2 SASEGT.

For this clone: Different DNA sequences within this sample yield the same CDR3. The CDR3 nucleotides read TGCGCCAGCAGCCCCCCGGCTGATACGCAGTATTTT. It yields the protein CASSPPADTQYF. The chain joins TRBV5-1 to TRBJ2-3, with D uncertain. CDR1 SGHRS and CDR2 YFSETQ come from the germline V gene. Trimming stripped 4 bases from V and 6 bases from J, with 9 bases between. CDR3 length equals 12 residues.

CDR3 nucleotides: TGTGCCAGCAGTTTATTATACGGGGACTCGTACTTC. Protein product: CASSLLYGDSYF. The V gene is TRBV28, the J gene TRBJ2-7; weak D call: TRBD2 (6 bases). The germline CDR1 and CDR2 sequences are MDHEN and SYDVKM. This CDR3 comprises 12 residues. Trimming stripped 1 base from V and 12 bases from J, with 13 bases between. The full variable domain, with the rest looked up from reference TRBV28 and TRBJ2-7, is DVKVTQSSRYLVKRTGEKVFLECVQDMDHENMFWYRQDPGLGLRLIYFSYDVKMKEKGDIPEGYSVSREKKERFSLILESASTNQTSMYLCASSLLYGDSYFGPGTRLTVT.

The chain joins TRBV10-3 to TRBJ1-1; TRBD1 matches 8 bases. The CDR3 sequence is 12 residues long. Germline V gene data show CDR1 as ENHRY and CDR2 as SYGVKD. V lost 2 bases and J lost 11; bases outside the gene matches: 4. The CDR3, as DNA: TGTGCCATCAGTGAGGGACAGGGTGAGGCTTTCTTT. Translating it yields CAISEGQGEAFF.

For this clone: Other DNA sequences in this specimen translate into the identical CDR3. The chain links TRBV30 to TRBJ2-2; D is perhaps TRBD2 (6 bases). The CDR3 length is 11 residues. CDR1 GTSNPN and CDR2 SVGIG come from the germline V gene (reference sequence). Trimming removed 3 bases from V and 11 bases from J, with 10 bases in between. The CDR3 here is CAWSLGGELFF. The CDR3 bases are TGTGCCTGGAGCCTGGGAGGTGAGCTGTTTTTT.

The chain links TRBV14 to TRBJ2-3; 13 nucleotides match TRBD2. The germline V gene has CDR1 SGHDN and CDR2 FVKESK. Trimming cost V 0 bases and J 6 bases; bases outside gene matches: 9. The CDR3 spans 18 residues. CDR3 sequence: CASSQDYETSGRRDTQYF. CDR3 in DNA: TGTGCCAGCAGCCAAGATTACGAGACTAGCGGGAGGCGGGATACGCAGTATTTT.

On this clone: In the same sample, other DNA sequences code for this CDR3. The genes are TRBV5-1 and TRBJ1-5; weak D call: TRBD1 (5 bases). CDR1 is SGHRS and CDR2 is YFSETQ in the germline V gene. The CDR3 has 14 amino acids. V was cut by 0 bases and J by 7 bases, with 11 bases left in between. CDR3 residues: CASSLGQGGQPQHF. For the CDR3, the DNA is TGCGCCAGCAGCTTGGGGCAGGGAGGCCAGCCCCAGCATTTT.

J is TRBJ1-2 and V is TRBV2; D is undetermined. Germline CDR1 is SNHLY and CDR2 is FYNNEI. Between the trimmed V and J ends, which lost 6 bases and 5 bases, there was a span of 10 bases. The CDR3 covers 12 residues. The CDR3 region is CASSLGNYGYTF. CDR3 DNA: TGTGCCAGCAGCCTAGGAAATTATGGCTACACCTTC.

This clone has only one observation. The chain couples TRBV5-1 to TRBJ2-1; 9 bases align to TRBD2. The germline V gene has CDR1 SGHRS and CDR2 YFSETQ. This CDR3 comprises 17 residues. Trimming at V came to 0 bases and at J to 0 bases, leaving 4 bases not matched to a gene. In nucleotides, the CDR3 is TGCGCCAGCAGCTTGGCCTGGCGGGAGGGCTCCTACAATGAGCAGTTCTTC. It specifies CASSLAWREGSYNEQFF.

As concerns this clone: The sample carries other DNA sequences with the same CDR3. This chain links TRBV7-2 with TRBJ2-7, with D tentatively TRBD1 (6 bases). V gave up 3 bases and J gave up 2 bases, with 11 bases separating them. The CDR3 loop spans 14 amino acids. The germline gives CDR1 SGHTA, CDR2 FQGNSA. The CDR3 sequence: CASSLGAGPYEQYF. The CDR3 DNA reads as TGTGCCAGCAGCTTGGGGGCGGGCCCCTACGAGCAGTACTTC.

The chain uses TRBV11-2 and TRBJ2-1; D not certain. Germline-derived CDR1 and CDR2 are SGHAT and FQNNGV. The CDR3 is 12 residues long. Deletions cut 1 base from V and 6 bases from J, with 4 bases between. CDR3 amino acids: CASSLGTNEQFF. CDR3 in DNA: TGTGCCAGCAGCTTAGGAACCAATGAGCAGTTCTTC.

The chain carries TRBV29-1 and TRBJ2-7, with 8 bases lining up with TRBD1. CDR3 length: 11 amino acids. J lost 7 bases, V lost 5 bases, and 4 bases had no gene match. Germline V CDR1 and CDR2: SQVTM, ANQGSEA. The CDR3 DNA is TGCAGCGTTACCCGGGACAGGGAGCAGTACTTC. As protein: CSVTRDREQYF.

The V gene is TRBV6-6, the J gene TRBJ2-7, with 7 bases aligning to TRBD1. The ends lost 5 bases at V and 0 bases at J; junction bases unmatched: 4. This CDR3 spans 14 amino acids. CDR1 and CDR2 (germline): MNHNY, SVGAGI (reference sequence). The CDR3 loop reads CASSHGTDSYEQYF. In DNA form, the CDR3 reads TGTGCCAGCAGTCACGGGACAGACTCCTACGAGCAGTACTTC.

The V call is TRBV6-5, the J call TRBJ2-1; the match to TRBD1 covers 8 bases. This CDR3 contains 15 residues. The germline V gene has CDR1 MNHEY and CDR2 SVGAGI. The ends lost 4 bases at V and 0 bases at J; junction bases unmatched: 2. The CDR3 reads CASSWTGSSYNEQFF. The DNA of the CDR3 is TGTGCCAGCAGTTGGACAGGGAGCTCCTACAATGAGCAGTTCTTC.

This chain joins TRBV2 and TRBJ2-1; 7 bases align to TRBD2. CDR1 SNHLY and CDR2 FYNNEI come from the germline V gene. The CDR3 contains 19 residues. V lost 2 bases, J lost 1 base, and 14 bases stayed unmatched. DNA for the CDR3: TGTGCCAGCAGTGAATGGGCGGGAGCGGACCTGGCTTCCTACAATGAGCAGTTCTTC. Encoded protein: CASSEWAGADLASYNEQFF. The full variable domain, with the rest looked up from reference TRBV2 and TRBJ2-1, is EPEVTQTPSHQVTQMGQEVILRCVPISNHLYFYWYRQILGQKVEFLVSFYNNEISEKSEIFDDQFSVERPDGSNFTLKIRSTKLEDSAMYFCASSEWAGADLASYNEQFFGPGTRLTVL.

The J gene is TRBJ2-7, the V gene TRBV30, with D unresolved. The germline CDR1 and CDR2 sequences are GTSNPN and SVGIG (reference sequence). The CDR3 contains 13 residues. V shed 0 bases and J shed 1 base, with 7 bases lying between them. The CDR3, as DNA: TGTGCCTGGAGTGTCTCCCGATCCTACGAGCAGTACTTC. Protein sequence: CAWSVSRSYEQYF.

The chain is built from TRBV9 and TRBJ1-1; TRBD1 might be the D (5 bases). Trimming shortened V by 0 bases and J by 1 base, and 10 bases separated the two germline ends. The CDR3 spans 15 residues. CDR1 SGDLS and CDR2 YYNGEE come from the germline V gene. In nucleotides, the CDR3 is TGTGCCAGCAGCGTAGGAGGGGCTCGGAACACTGAAGCTTTCTTT. As protein: CASSVGGARNTEAFF.

This clone was counted once. The J gene is TRBJ1-6, the V gene TRBV6-1, with TRBD1 as a possible D gene (5 bases). CDR1 and CDR2 (germline): MNHNS, SASEGT. The V and J ends lost 5 bases and 3 bases respectively, with 11 bases between them. This CDR3 contains 15 residues. CDR3 DNA: TGTGCCAGCAGTAATAGGGGATACTATAATTCACCCCTCCACTTT. Amino acids: CASSNRGYYNSPLHF.

J is TRBJ2-7 and V is TRBV5-1, with TRBD2 matching over 11 bases. With 4 bases clipped from V and 3 bases from J, the junction kept 6 bases outside the gene matches. This CDR3 has 15 residues. The V gene's germline CDR1 is SGHRS and CDR2 YFSETQ. The CDR3 protein is CASSPLAGDFYEQYF. The CDR3 nucleotides are TGCGCCAGCAGCCCACTAGCGGGAGACTTCTACGAGCAGTACTTC.

The chain has TRBV5-4 and TRBJ2-7, with 9 bases that match TRBD2. Trimming took 4 bases from V and 3 from J; bases not matched to a gene: 8. The CDR3 sequence is 15 residues long. Looked up from germline, CDR1 is SGHNT and CDR2 is YYREEE (reference sequence). The DNA of the CDR3 is TGTGCCAGCAGCCTCGGGATAGCGGGAGTCTACGAGCAGTACTTC. Protein sequence: CASSLGIAGVYEQYF.

The gene calls are TRBV6-6 and TRBJ2-7, with 10 nucleotides matching TRBD2. V trimming: 7 bases; J trimming: 0 bases; junction bases outside the gene matches: 6. Germline values: CDR1 MNHNY, CDR2 SVGAGI (reference sequence). The CDR3 has 15 residues. CDR3 region: CASTRTSGSSYEQYF. CDR3 sequence (DNA): TGTGCCAGCACGAGGACTAGCGGTAGCTCCTACGAGCAGTACTTC.

This chain joins TRBV27 and TRBJ2-7; unclear D gene. The V gene lost 3 bases and the J gene lost 3 bases, with 9 bases spanning the gap. The germline gives CDR1 MNHEY, CDR2 SMNVEV (reference sequence). The CDR3 is made up of 13 amino acids. The CDR3 bases are TGTGCCAGCAGTTTCGGGCCTATCTACGAGCAGTACTTC. This translates into CASSFGPIYEQYF.

To note about this clone: This specimen includes other DNA sequences encoding the same CDR3. The V gene is TRBV5-1, the J gene TRBJ2-7, with 7 nucleotides matching TRBD2. Germline loops: CDR1 SGHRS, CDR2 YFSETQ. The CDR3 has 13 amino acids. The junction had 8 bases not matched to a gene; V was cut back by 4 bases and J by 7 bases. The CDR3 protein is CASSPQGAGEQYF. CDR3 sequence (DNA): TGCGCCAGCAGCCCCCAGGGAGCGGGGGAGCAGTACTTC.

The V gene is TRBV18, the J gene TRBJ1-5; a weak D match, TRBD1 (6 bases). This CDR3 is built from 15 residues. The V and J ends lost 3 bases and 11 bases respectively, with 20 bases between them. Germline V gene lookup returns CDR1 KGHSH and CDR2 LQKENI. In nucleotides, the CDR3 is TGTGCCAGCTCACCCGCGGCGGCCGGGGGGCGGGCCCAGCATTTT. It encodes CASSPAAAGGRAQHF.